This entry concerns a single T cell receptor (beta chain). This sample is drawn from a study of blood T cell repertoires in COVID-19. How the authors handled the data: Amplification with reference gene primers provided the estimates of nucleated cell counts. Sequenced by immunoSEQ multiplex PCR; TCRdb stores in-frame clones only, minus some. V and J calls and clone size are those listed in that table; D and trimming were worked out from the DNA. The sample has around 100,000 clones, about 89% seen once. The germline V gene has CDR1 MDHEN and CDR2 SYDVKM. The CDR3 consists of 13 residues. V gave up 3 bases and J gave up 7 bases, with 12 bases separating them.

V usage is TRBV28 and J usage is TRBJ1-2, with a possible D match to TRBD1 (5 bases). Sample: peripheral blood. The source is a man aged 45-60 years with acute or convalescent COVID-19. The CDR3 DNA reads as TGTGCCAGCAGTTTGTCGACAGCGGGTGGCTACACCTTC. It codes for CASSLSTAGGYTF.